The TCR beta chain under discussion was sequenced for a study of radiation and T cells in renal cell carcinoma (dated by TCRdb to about 2020). Study-wide context: The samples were obtained from a clinical trial, where primary renal cell carcinomas were treated with 15 Gy stereotactic body radiation therapy and then removed by nephrectomy 4 weeks afterward. A total of 4 million to 5 million unique CDR3 nucleotide sequences, encoding around 2.7 million unique CDR3 amino acid sequences, were found across all 50 or so samples. A total of some 51 samples underwent TCR beta sequencing, made up of approximately 26 tumors and about 27 peripheral blood samples. Overall study results and their limits: In blood, the top tumor clonotypes increased between baseline and 2 weeks post-radiation and then shrank by 4 weeks, which suggests that tumor-resident clones expanded only transiently. With a single-armed trial design, the study had no way to address how radiation dose or scheduling affects the TCR repertoire. Changes in the blood repertoire were not tracked past 4 weeks after treatment. Because pretreatment tumor biopsies were not available, the baseline intratumoral presence of clonotypes could not be determined.

In the paper's terms, the time point label means: baseline pretreatment blood. In light of the paper, this sample's treatment or condition label describes: 15 Gy SBRT to primary tumor, nephrectomy 4 weeks later. To follow tumor-enriched clonotypes, peripheral blood was collected serially from radiation-treated patients at baseline and again at 2 weeks and 4 weeks after SBRT. Renal cell carcinoma with clear cell pathology was present in all patients. The QIAamp DNA Blood Mini Kit (Qiagen) was used to prepare genomic DNA for TCR sequencing. Only samples passing all quality control checks were included in the analyses. V is clipped by 2 bases and J by 9 bases, and the sequence between their germline boundaries is 11 bases long. The CDR3 starts with the cysteine, ends with the phenylalanine, and has 12 residues. CDR3 DNA only is kept here, 36 bases in frame from base 1. Taken from the germline V gene, the CDR1 and CDR2 loops are SGHDT and YYEEEE.

With regard to this clone: Its antigen target is currently unknown. No much larger clonotype is one base removed from it; base qualities were not supplied.

TCR beta libraries were generated from genomic DNA with the immunoSEQ kit, following the manufacturer's recommendations. For library preparation, a first multiplex PCR was performed with proprietary primers, followed by a second PCR in which unique barcodes were added, and bead cleanups were performed after each round. A kit-provided positive control reaction and a negative control reaction were included in every sample batch. The final libraries were assessed on an Agilent 4200 TapeStation D1000 ScreenTape, pooled by volume, and quantified by qPCR. Sequencing ran on an Illumina NextSeq500 with a MidOutput 150-cycle cartridge, using 156 Read1 and 15 Index1 cycles with kit custom primers. The pooled library was loaded at 0.8 to 1 pM with a roughly 20% PhiX control spike-in. On the authors' methods: Vendor-processed data were analyzed in R, and a clonotype was defined as all T cells sharing the same CDR3 nucleotide sequence. In the clone abundance analyses, frequencies in each sample were normalized to that sample's 10,000 most abundant clones. Public T cell clones, which averaged fewer than five per sample, were removed prior to analysis. A difference in abundance of at least 32-fold between compartments was used to define tumor-enriched and baseline blood-enriched clonotypes. A beta-binomial differential abundance model was applied to find clonotypes that expanded or contracted between blood time points. Tumor-blood repertoire similarity was measured with the Baroni-Urbani and Buser coefficient, and group comparisons used two-tailed Wilcoxon tests in R. In TCRdb, the immuneACCESS table is reduced to in-frame sequences with V and J assigned. These tables do not hold every clone; where another copy was compared, an unresolved V gene accounts for under half, and the others remain unexplained. V and J calls and clone size are as listed in that table; D and trimming were resolved from the DNA. The sample includes 70,000 to 100,000 clones, with about four fifths observed a single time. The ten top clones hold around 5.8% of the sample.

The sample here was blood, taken from a patient whose treatment included radiotherapy and nephrectomy. The receptor was derived from a man in his 60s with renal cell carcinoma. This chain is built from TRBV5-6 and TRBJ1-2, with the D gene not clear enough to name. In nucleotides, the sequence is TGTGCCAGCAGCTTTAACCGTGGGAGCTACACCTTC. It translates as CASSFNRGSYTF.